This T cell receptor (beta chain) comes out of a study of CD8+ T cells in alopecia areata. General study findings and limits: Greater clonality was observed in lesional scalp samples, especially alopecia totalis/universalis, versus normal scalp. With patients, TCR sharing proved less clear than in mice, a difference possibly related to HLA.

Extracted from the samples, RNA was reverse transcribed into cDNA to serve as the sequencing template. The protocol was immunoSEQ multiplex PCR, while the TCRdb copy is restricted to in-frame clones and leaves out a portion. The data contain some 30,000 clones, roughly 60% of them singletons. Worth noting for this clone: The antigen is unknown.

V was clipped by 4 bases and J by 4 bases; unmatched bases: 4. Germline values: CDR1 SQVTM, CDR2 ANQGSEA. The CDR3 is 12 residues long. Sequencing was done on a sample of NKG2D-high CD8+ T cells sorted from blood. This TCR derives from a human donor with alopecia areata. The V call is TRBV29-1, the J call TRBJ2-7; 7 bases match TRBD1. CDR3 sequence reads: CSVGQGLYEQYF. CDR3 sequence (DNA): TGCAGCGTTGGACAGGGCTTATACGAGCAGTACTTC.